This T cell receptor (beta chain) was observed in a study of cytomegalovirus exposure and HLA in healthy donors. The CDR3 has 17 residues. Unmatched junction bases numbered 15, after V lost 4 bases and J lost 6 bases. CDR1 and CDR2 from the germline V gene are MNHEY and SMNVEV (reference sequence). Study outcomes and limitations: Subsequent analysis of the roughly 120 validation repertoires found a tendency for first-cohort TCR clusters to co-occur.

This clone has just one count. Its matching antigen is unknown. Assay used: immunoSEQ multiplex PCR; TCRdb lists only in-frame clones, some missing. Of roughly 150,000 clones listed, about 94% were seen once; the top ten hold approximately 2%. This sequence joins TRBV27 and TRBJ2-7; 10 bases line up with TRBD2. This clonotype was sampled from a young man in good health and CMV-seropositive. The specimen sequenced was PBMCs. The CDR3 reads CASSSRRTSGTRFEQYF. Written as DNA, the CDR3 is TGTGCCAGCAGTTCGAGGCGGACTAGCGGAACCCGGTTCGAGCAGTACTTC.